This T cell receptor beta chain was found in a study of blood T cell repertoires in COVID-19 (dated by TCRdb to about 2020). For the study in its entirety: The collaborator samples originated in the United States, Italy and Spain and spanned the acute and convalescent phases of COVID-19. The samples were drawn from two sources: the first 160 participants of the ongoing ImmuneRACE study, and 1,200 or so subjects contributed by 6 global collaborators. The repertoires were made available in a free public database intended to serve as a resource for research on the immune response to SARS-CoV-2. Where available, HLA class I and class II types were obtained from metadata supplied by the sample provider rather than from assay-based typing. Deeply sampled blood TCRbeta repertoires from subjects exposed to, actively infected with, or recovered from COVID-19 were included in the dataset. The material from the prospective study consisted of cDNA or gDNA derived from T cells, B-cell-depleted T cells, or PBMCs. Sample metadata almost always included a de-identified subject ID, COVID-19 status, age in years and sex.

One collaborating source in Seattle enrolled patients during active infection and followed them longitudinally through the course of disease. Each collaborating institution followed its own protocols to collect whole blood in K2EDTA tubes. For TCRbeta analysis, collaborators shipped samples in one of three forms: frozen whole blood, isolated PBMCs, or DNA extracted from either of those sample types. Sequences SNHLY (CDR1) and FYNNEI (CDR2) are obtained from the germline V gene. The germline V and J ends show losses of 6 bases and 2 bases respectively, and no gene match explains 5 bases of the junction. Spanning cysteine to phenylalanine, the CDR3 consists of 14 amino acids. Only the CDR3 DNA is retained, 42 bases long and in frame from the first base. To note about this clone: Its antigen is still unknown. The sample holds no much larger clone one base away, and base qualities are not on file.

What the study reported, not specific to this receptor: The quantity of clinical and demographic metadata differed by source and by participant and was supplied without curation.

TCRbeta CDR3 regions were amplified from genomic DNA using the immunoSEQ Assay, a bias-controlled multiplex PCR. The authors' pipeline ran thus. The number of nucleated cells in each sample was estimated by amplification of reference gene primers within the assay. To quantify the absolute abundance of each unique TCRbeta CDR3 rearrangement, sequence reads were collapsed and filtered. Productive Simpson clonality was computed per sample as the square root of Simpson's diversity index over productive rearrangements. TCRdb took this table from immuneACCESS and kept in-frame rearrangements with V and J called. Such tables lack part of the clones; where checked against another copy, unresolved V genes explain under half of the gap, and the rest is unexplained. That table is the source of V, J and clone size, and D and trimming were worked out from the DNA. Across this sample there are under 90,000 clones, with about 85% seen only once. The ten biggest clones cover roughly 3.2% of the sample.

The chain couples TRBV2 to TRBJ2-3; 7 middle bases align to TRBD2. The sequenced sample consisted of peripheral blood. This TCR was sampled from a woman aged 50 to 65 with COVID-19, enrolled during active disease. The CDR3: CASRPSGNTDTQYF. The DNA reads TGTGCCAGCAGACCAAGCGGGAACACAGATACGCAGTATTTT.